This entry lists 2 T cell receptor beta chains sequenced from one sample in a study of T cells after yellow fever vaccination. MiXCR, run by TCRdb on the 5' RACE reads, gives a single entry per CDR3 protein. The sample has roughly 500,000 distinct CDR3 sequences, 15% to 20% seen once. The input for sequencing was PBMCs, taken 15 days after the yellow fever booster vaccination. Receptor source: a man aged 25-45 years who received the YFV17D yellow fever vaccine.

The chain links TRBV5-5 to TRBJ2-7; 8 bases match TRBD2. CDR3 length: 13 residues. V lost 4 bases and J lost 7; bases outside the gene matches: 7. Germline V gene data show CDR1 as SGHKS and CDR2 as YYEKEE (reference sequence). CDR3 sequence: CASSRRGGWEQYF. In DNA, the CDR3 is TGTGCCAGCAGCCGCCGGGGGGGTTGGGAGCAGTACTTC.

In its sample, this clonotype was seen a few times. This chain uses TRBV10-3 with TRBJ2-2, with 7 positions matching TRBD2. CDR3 length: 14 residues. CDR1 and CDR2 (germline): ENHRY, SYGVKD. Trimming removed 8 bases from V and 4 bases from J; junction bases left unmatched: 7. The CDR3 DNA reads TGTGCCATCCAGCCGGGACTACTCACCGGGGAGCTGTTTTTT. Protein: CAIQPGLLTGELFF.